The 31 T cell receptor beta chains below all came from one sample that was sequenced in a study of OX40 agonist ivuxolimab in advanced cancers. Sequenced by immunoSEQ multiplex PCR; TCRdb stores in-frame clones only, minus some. The sample comprises 45,000 to 65,000 clones, roughly four fifths of which are singletons, and 0.6% to 0.8% rests with the top ten. Here the sequenced sample was CD4+ or CD8+ T cells sorted from blood, taken in a trial of the OX40 agonist ivuxolimab. Receptor source: an adult with an advanced solid tumor such as melanoma, head and neck, liver or kidney cancer.

This rearrangement joins TRBV7-3 to TRBJ2-3; 8 bases map to TRBD2. The junction had 9 bases not matched to a gene; V was cut back by 5 bases and J by 2 bases. Germline CDR1 and CDR2: SGHTA and FQGTGA. CDR3 length: 16 amino acids. The CDR3 sequence is CASSATGLAITDTQYF. The CDR3 DNA is TGTGCCAGCAGCGCGACTGGACTAGCCATCACAGATACGCAGTATTTT.

V and J are TRBV19 and TRBJ2-5; 9 positions match TRBD1. With the DNA end fitting TRBJ2-7 better, the J assignment may be wrong. This CDR3 contains 14 residues. CDR1 and CDR2 (germline): LNHDA, SQIVND (reference sequence). This CDR3 is CASSIEDRGYEQYF. The CDR3 bases are TGTGCCAGTAGTATCGAGGACAGGGGCTACGAGCAGTACTTC.

The V and J genes are TRBV6-6 and TRBJ1-1, with D perhaps matching TRBD1 (6 bases). Germline lookup yields CDR1 MNHNY and CDR2 SVGAGI (reference sequence). CDR3 length: 16 residues. Trimming shortened V by 8 bases and J by 1 base, and 20 bases separated the two germline ends. In DNA, the CDR3 is TGTGCCAGCCGGCGGGGTGTGGGGGCCGAGAACACTGAAGCTTTCTTT. It is translated as CASRRGVGAENTEAFF.

V is TRBV19 and J is TRBJ1-2; tentatively, D is TRBD1 (5 bases). Trimming removed 4 bases at V and 0 bases at J, with 9 bases between. Germline CDR1 reads LNHDA; CDR2 reads SQIVND (reference sequence). The CDR3 spans 14 residues. The CDR3 DNA reads TGTGCCAGTAGTAGAGACAGCGCTAACTATGGCTACACCTTC. This translates into CASSRDSANYGYTF.

The chain recombines TRBV10-3 with TRBJ1-5; possibly TRBD1 for D (5 bases). The CDR3 runs 13 residues. Deletions cut 2 bases from V and 5 bases from J, with 7 bases between. Germline-derived CDR1 and CDR2 are ENHRY and SYGVKD. The CDR3 DNA sequence: TGTGCCATCAGTGAGGGACAATATCAGCCCCAGCATTTT. This gives the protein CAISEGQYQPQHF.

This chain's CDR3 is CASNPEGAAYNEQFF. The CDR3 nucleotides are TGTGCCAGCAACCCAGAAGGGGCGGCCTACAATGAGCAGTTCTTC. This chain joins TRBV6-6 and TRBJ2-1, with D possibly matching TRBD1 (5 bases). The CDR3 loop spans 15 amino acids. Germline CDR1 is MNHNY and CDR2 is SVGAGI (reference sequence). Trimming pared 7 bases from V and 2 bases from J, leaving 15 bases between.

In this sample, this clone is medium-sized. The genes are TRBV5-4 and TRBJ1-4, with D uncertain. With 0 bases removed from V and 0 bases from J, the gap between germline ends came to 6 bases. The V gene's germline CDR1 is SGHNT and CDR2 YYREEE (reference sequence). The CDR3 consists of 15 residues. The CDR3: CASSLEPATNEKLFF. The CDR3, as DNA: TGTGCCAGCAGCTTGGAGCCAGCAACTAATGAAAAACTGTTTTTT.

The rearrangement links TRBV4-1 to TRBJ2-7; TRBD2 is a possible D gene (6 bases). The V and J ends lost 7 bases and 5 bases respectively, with 18 bases between them. The germline V gene encodes CDR1 MGHRA and CDR2 YSYEKL. The CDR3 extends over 14 amino acids. The CDR3 reads CASKGTVPGDEQYF. The CDR3 nucleotides are TGCGCCAGCAAAGGGACCGTCCCGGGGGACGAGCAGTACTTC.

This chain connects TRBV6-5 to TRBJ1-2; D is ambiguous. CDR3 length: 12 residues. Trimming removed 7 bases from V and 8 bases from J, with 14 bases in between. The germline gives CDR1 MNHEY, CDR2 SVGAGI. This CDR3 reads CASTTRLGGYTF. CDR3 nucleotide sequence: TGTGCCAGCACCACCCGGTTGGGAGGCTACACCTTC.

V is TRBV5-8 and J is TRBJ1-2; the match to TRBD1 covers 9 bases. The V and J ends lost 4 bases and 8 bases, in that order; junction bases with no gene match: 9. The germline gives CDR1 SGHTS, CDR2 YDEGEE. The length of the CDR3 is 14 residues. The CDR3, as DNA: TGTGCCAGCAGCCCACCGGACAGGGGAGAAGGCTACACCTTC. It translates to CASSPPDRGEGYTF.

This rearrangement joins TRBV6-6 to TRBJ2-1; 8 bases map to TRBD2. The junction had 7 bases not matched to a gene; V was cut back by 10 bases and J by 5 bases. Germline V lookup: CDR1 MNHNY, CDR2 SVGAGI (reference sequence). This CDR3 has 13 amino acids. This chain's CDR3 is CATSGGVNNEQFF. The CDR3 DNA follows: TGTGCCACCTCCGGGGGGGTCAACAATGAGCAGTTCTTC.

V and J are TRBV5-1 and TRBJ2-3; 15 bases map to TRBD2. V lost 4 bases and J lost 6; bases outside the gene matches: 0. Germline CDR1 and CDR2: SGHRS and YFSETQ. CDR3 length equals 14 residues. The CDR3 DNA reads as TGCGCCAGCAGCGGGACTAGCGGGGGGGATACGCAGTATTTT. This sequence encodes CASSGTSGGDTQYF.

V is TRBV10-3 and J is TRBJ1-5; TRBD1 is a possible D gene (5 bases). The V end lost 3 bases, the J end lost 5 bases, and 11 bases lay between the germline ends. Per the germline V gene, CDR1 is ENHRY and CDR2 is SYGVKD. CDR3 length: 14 residues. CDR3 nucleotides: TGTGCCATCAGTGAAGGGACGGGGGATCAGCCCCAGCATTTT. The encoded protein is CAISEGTGDQPQHF.

As to this clone: Being one base from a much bigger clone, this may be a read error. The chain is built from TRBV7-9 and TRBJ1-1; D might be TRBD1 (5 bases). V gave up 1 base and J gave up 1 base, with 10 bases separating them. The CDR3 is made up of 15 amino acids. In germline, CDR1 is SEHNR, CDR2 FQNEAQ (reference sequence). In DNA form, the CDR3 reads TGTGCCAGCAGCTTAGTTGCAGGGACGAACACTGAAGCTTTCTTT. Translating gives CASSLVAGTNTEAFF.

V is TRBV9 and J is TRBJ2-5; D might be TRBD1 or TRBD2, each matching 7 bases. Trimming took off 3 bases at V and 5 bases at J, with 17 bases between the two ends. CDR1 SGDLS and CDR2 YYNGEE come from the germline V gene. CDR3 length equals 15 residues. The CDR3 loop reads CASSARGGRGETQYF. CDR3 sequence (DNA): TGTGCCAGCAGCGCCAGGGGGGGGCGCGGGGAGACCCAGTACTTC.

The chain links TRBV6-5 to TRBJ2-7; D ambiguous. The V end lost 2 bases, the J end lost 1 base, and 6 bases lay between the germline ends. The CDR3 covers 13 residues. Germline V gene data show CDR1 as MNHEY and CDR2 as SVGAGI. CDR3 protein: CASSYRQSYEQYF. The DNA for the CDR3 is TGTGCCAGCAGTTACCGGCAGTCCTACGAGCAGTACTTC.

This clone came up once. The V and J genes are TRBV11-3 and TRBJ2-1; tentatively, D is TRBD2 (6 bases). The CDR3 length is 14 residues. Germline lookup yields CDR1 SGHNT and CDR2 YENEEA. V gave up 4 bases and J gave up 9 bases, with 16 bases separating them. CDR3 sequence reads: CASSSQRALGEQFF. The CDR3, as DNA: TGTGCCAGCAGCTCCCAGCGGGCCTTGGGTGAGCAGTTCTTC.

The chain links TRBV6-1 to TRBJ2-5; D possibly corresponds to TRBD2 (7 bases). V lost 4 bases, J lost 1 base, and 13 bases lay in between. CDR3 length: 15 amino acids. In germline, CDR1 is MNHNS, CDR2 SASEGT. The CDR3 here is CASSASRGGQETQYF. The CDR3 DNA sequence: TGTGCCAGCAGTGCCTCTAGGGGGGGCCAAGAGACCCAGTACTTC.

The chain joins TRBV6-5 to TRBJ1-5; unclear D gene. The CDR3 has 13 residues. Germline CDR1 and CDR2: MNHEY and SVGAGI. Trimming shortened V by 8 bases and J by 0 bases, and 8 bases separated the two germline ends. CDR3 sequence: CASGGRSNQPQHF. For the CDR3, the DNA is TGTGCCAGCGGTGGCCGTAGCAATCAGCCCCAGCATTTT.

The DNA for the CDR3 is TGTGCCAGCAGCTTAGGTGGGACTAGCGGCCGGCGGGAGACCCAGTACTTC. This gives the protein CASSLGGTSGRRETQYF. J is TRBJ2-5 and V is TRBV7-2; 11 nucleotides agree with TRBD2. The CDR3 consists of 17 residues. The V gene end was trimmed by 1 base and the J gene end by 5 bases; junction bases not matched to a gene: 9. Germline V CDR1 and CDR2: SGHTA, FQGNSA.

The chain uses TRBV9 and TRBJ2-5; 11 nucleotides match TRBD1. The J segment lost 5 bases and the V segment lost 3 bases, leaving 3 bases of the junction unmatched. There are 14 residues in the CDR3. Per germline, CDR1 SGDLS and CDR2 YYNGEE. The CDR3 DNA reads as TGTGCCAGCAGCGAGGGACAGGGGGGCGAGACCCAGTACTTC. Translated: CASSEGQGGETQYF.

The DNA for the CDR3 is TGTGCCACCAGCAGAGATCTTGGGTTATCGGACGGTGGCTACACCTTC. It translates to CATSRDLGLSDGGYTF. This chain joins TRBV15 and TRBJ1-2, with D unresolved. The CDR3 is 16 amino acids. Trimming removed 0 bases at V and 7 bases at J, with 18 bases between. Germline CDR1 is LNHNV and CDR2 is YYDKDF (reference sequence).

The CDR3 here is CASSLIPGQGVTNTEAFF. CDR3 in DNA: TGTGCCAGCAGCTTGATTCCGGGACAGGGGGTTACGAACACTGAAGCTTTCTTT. The J gene is TRBJ1-1, the V gene TRBV11-2, with TRBD1 identical over 11 bases. The CDR3 sequence is 18 residues long. The V segment lost 3 bases and the J segment 1 base; nucleotides outside the gene matches: 10. The V gene's germline CDR1 is SGHAT and CDR2 FQNNGV.

The chain combines TRBV28 with TRBJ2-3, with 8 bases fitting TRBD2. The germline gives CDR1 MDHEN, CDR2 SYDVKM. With 1 base clipped from V and 0 bases from J, the junction kept 6 bases outside the gene matches. CDR3 length: 17 residues. Written as DNA, the CDR3 is TGTGCCAGCAGTTTATCGCCAGCGGGGGTGAGCACAGATACGCAGTATTTT. It encodes CASSLSPAGVSTDTQYF.

The chain joins TRBV28 to TRBJ2-5, with 10 bases lining up with TRBD1. The CDR3 sequence is 14 residues long. Germline loops: CDR1 MDHEN, CDR2 SYDVKM. V lost 5 bases and J lost 7; bases outside the gene matches: 7. The DNA for the CDR3 is TGTGCCAGCAGTCCCTCGGGACAGGGGTTGACCCAGTACTTC. It translates to CASSPSGQGLTQYF.

J is TRBJ2-7 and V is TRBV4-1; D may be TRBD2 (5 bases). This CDR3 contains 15 residues. Trimming pared 4 bases from V and 0 bases from J, leaving 13 bases between. CDR1 MGHRA and CDR2 YSYEKL come from the germline V gene. The CDR3 sequence is CASSPLSRGSYEQYF. CDR3 sequence (DNA): TGCGCCAGCAGCCCCCTTTCCCGGGGCTCCTACGAGCAGTACTTC.

The chain uses TRBV28 and TRBJ2-3, with D possibly TRBD1 on 6 matching bases. Looked up from germline, CDR1 is MDHEN and CDR2 is SYDVKM. The CDR3 runs 16 residues. V was clipped by 5 bases and J by 2 bases, with 17 bases between them. CDR3: CASSGTGLAITDTQYF. The CDR3 DNA sequence: TGTGCCAGCAGTGGCACAGGGCTTGCAATCACAGATACGCAGTATTTT.

The chain employs TRBV6-5 and TRBJ2-5; D may be TRBD2 (6 bases). Germline V CDR1 and CDR2: MNHEY, SVGAGI. Between the trimmed V and J ends, which lost 4 bases and 2 bases, there was a span of 11 bases. CDR3 length: 14 residues. CDR3 DNA: TGTGCCAGCAGTTTCGGGAGCCGACAAGAGACCCAGTACTTC. It encodes CASSFGSRQETQYF.

The chain uses TRBV10-3 and TRBJ2-3; D call uncertain. The germline V gene has CDR1 ENHRY and CDR2 SYGVKD. The CDR3 spans 12 residues. The germline V and J ends were trimmed by 5 bases and 2 bases, with 5 bases remaining between them. CDR3 region: CAISRLTDTQYF. As DNA, the CDR3 is TGTGCCATCAGTCGACTCACAGATACGCAGTATTTT.

The chain links TRBV7-6 to TRBJ2-1; 7 bases agree with TRBD2. V lost 2 bases and J lost 16; bases outside the gene matches: 8. Germline V lookup: CDR1 SGHVS, CDR2 FNYEAQ. This CDR3 has 12 amino acids. CDR3 region: CASSLLAGEVFF. The CDR3 nucleotides are TGTGCCAGCAGCTTACTTGCGGGAGAGGTCTTCTTC.

J is TRBJ2-7 and V is TRBV6-6; 8 bases agree with TRBD2. The CDR3 contains 15 residues. Germline-derived CDR1 and CDR2 are MNHNY and SVGAGI (reference sequence). After removal of 2 bases from V and 5 bases from J, the junction contained 8 bases not matched to a gene. The CDR3 sequence: CASSYPGRGAHEQYF. In nucleotides, the CDR3 is TGTGCCAGCAGTTACCCGGGGCGGGGGGCCCACGAGCAGTACTTC.